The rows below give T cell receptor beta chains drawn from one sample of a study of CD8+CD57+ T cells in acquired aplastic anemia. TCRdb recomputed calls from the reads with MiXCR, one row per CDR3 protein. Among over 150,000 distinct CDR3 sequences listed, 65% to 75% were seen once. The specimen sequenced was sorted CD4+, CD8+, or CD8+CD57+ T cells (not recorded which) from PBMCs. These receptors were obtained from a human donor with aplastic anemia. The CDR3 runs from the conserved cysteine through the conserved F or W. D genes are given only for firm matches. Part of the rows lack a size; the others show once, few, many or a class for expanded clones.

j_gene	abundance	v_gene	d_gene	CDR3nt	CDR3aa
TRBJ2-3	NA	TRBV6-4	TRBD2	TGTGCCAGCAGTGAAGGTAGCGGGGGGGCAGATACGCAGTATTTT	CASSEGSGGADTQYF
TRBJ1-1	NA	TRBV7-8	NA	TGTGCCAGCAGCATAGGACAGTCCCCGAGCTACGAAGCTTTCTTT	CASSIGQSPSYEAFF
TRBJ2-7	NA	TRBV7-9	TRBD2	TGTGCCAGCAGCAGGGGACTAGCGGGACTCATCGCCTACGAGCAGTACTTC	CASSRGLAGLIAYEQYF
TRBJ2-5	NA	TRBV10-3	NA	TGTGCCATCAGTGAGGGGGCGGGGCCGAACCAAGAGGCCCAGTACTTC	CAISEGAGPNQEAQYF
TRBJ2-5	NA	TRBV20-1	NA	TGCAGTATAAGCCAGGGCCAAGAGACCCAGTACTTC	CSISQGQETQYF
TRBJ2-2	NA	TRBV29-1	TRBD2	TGCAGCGTTGTCCCGGGGGGGCTTTACACCGGGGAGCTGTTTTTT	CSVVPGGLYTGELFF
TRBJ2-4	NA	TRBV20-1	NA	TGCAGTGCTAGAACTCCTGGACAGCTGGACATTCAGTACTTC	CSARTPGQLDIQYF
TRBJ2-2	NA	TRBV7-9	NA	TGTGCCAGTCAAGAACAGCCGAACACCGGGGAGCTGTTTTTT	CASQEQPNTGELFF
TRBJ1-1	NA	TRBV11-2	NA	TGTGCCAGCAGATCGATTAGCGGGAAGGGCACTGAAGCTTTCTTT	CASRSISGKGTEAFF
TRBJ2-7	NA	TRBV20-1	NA	TGCAGTGCTAGACAGCTCTCCTACGAGCAGTACTTC	CSARQLSYEQYF
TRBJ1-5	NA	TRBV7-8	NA	TGTGCCAGCGGGACTCGCACGGGGCCCCAGCATTTT	CASGTRTGPQHF
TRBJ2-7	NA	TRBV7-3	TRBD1	TGTGCCAACGAAACAGGGGGCGGCGAGCAGTACTTC	CANETGGGEQYF
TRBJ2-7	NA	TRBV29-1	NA	TGCAGCGTTGTGGAGGGGGTGGACTACGAGCAGTACTTC	CSVVEGVDYEQYF
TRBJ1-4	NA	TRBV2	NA	TGTGCCAGCAGTGAGGGGGGGGCTCGCGAAAAACTGTTTTTT	CASSEGGAREKLFF
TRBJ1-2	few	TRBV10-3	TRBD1	TGTGCCATCAGTGAGTCTCTGACAGGGATATTAGGCTACACCTTC	CAISESLTGILGYTF
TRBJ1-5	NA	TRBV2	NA	TGTGCCAGCAGTGAATCCGGCCAGCCCCAGCATTTT	CASSESGQPQHF
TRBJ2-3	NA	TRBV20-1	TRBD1	TGCAGTGCCCGGGACAGTTCAGGCACAGATACGCAGTATTTT	CSARDSSGTDTQYF
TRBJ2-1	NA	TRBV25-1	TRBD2	TGTGCCAGCAGAAGGACTAGCGGGGGGCGGAATGAGCAGTTCTTC	CASRRTSGGRNEQFF
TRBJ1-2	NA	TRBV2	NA	TGTGCCAGCAGTGGGGCTGGGGGCTACACCTTC	CASSGAGGYTF
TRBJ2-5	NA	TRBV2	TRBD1	TGTGCCAGCAGTGAAGTGGGACAGGCCCCAGCGGCCCAGTACTTC	CASSEVGQAPAAQYF
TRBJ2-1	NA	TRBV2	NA	TGTGCCGGCCGACTTTACGGTAACGAGCAGTTCTTC	CAGRLYGNEQFF
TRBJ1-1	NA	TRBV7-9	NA	TGTGCCAGCAGCTTAGGACAGCTAGAAGCTTTCTTT	CASSLGQLEAFF
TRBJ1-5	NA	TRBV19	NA	TGTGCCAGTAGTATTCGGACCGGAGATCAGCCCCAGCATTTT	CASSIRTGDQPQHF
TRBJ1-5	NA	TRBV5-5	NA	TGTGCCAGCAGCTTGGGGGTCAAATTAGCAAGTCAGCCCCAGCATTTT	CASSLGVKLASQPQHF
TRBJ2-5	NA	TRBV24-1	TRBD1	TGTGCCACCAGTGATTTCAGGACAGGGGGTGGGCTACGAGAGACCCAGTACTTC	CATSDFRTGGGLRETQYF
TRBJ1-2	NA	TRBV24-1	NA	TGTGCCACCAGTGACCTAGGACAGAGGGGTGGCTACACCTTC	CATSDLGQRGGYTF
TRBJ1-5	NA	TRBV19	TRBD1	TGTGCCAGTAGTATGGACAGGGGCCAGCCCCAGCATTTT	CASSMDRGQPQHF
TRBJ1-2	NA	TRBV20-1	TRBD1	TGCAGTGCTAGCTCGACAGGGACCTATGGCTACACCTTC	CSASSTGTYGYTF
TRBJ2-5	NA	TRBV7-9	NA	TGTGCCAGCAGCTTAAGTCCGGGGGAGACCCAGTACTTC	CASSLSPGETQYF
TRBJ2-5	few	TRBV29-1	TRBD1	TGCAGCGTCATGACAGGGGGCTTGGAGACCCAGTACTTC	CSVMTGGLETQYF
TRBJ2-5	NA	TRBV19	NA	TGTGCCACCACGGACTACCAAGAGACCCAGTACTTC	CATTDYQETQYF
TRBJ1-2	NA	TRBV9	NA	TGTGCCAGCAGCGTAAGTTCGAACAGTTACTATGGCTACACCTTC	CASSVSSNSYYGYTF
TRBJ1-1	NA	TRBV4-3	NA	TGCGCCAGCAGCCAAGATACGCTGAACACTGAAGCTTTCTTT	CASSQDTLNTEAFF
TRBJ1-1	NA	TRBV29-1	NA	TGCAGCGTTGATCCAGGGTCGGGTTTGCCTGAAGCTTTCTTT	CSVDPGSGLPEAFF
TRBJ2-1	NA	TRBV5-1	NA	TGCGCCAGCAGCTTGTGGGCGGTCGACAATGAGCAGTTCTTC	CASSLWAVDNEQFF
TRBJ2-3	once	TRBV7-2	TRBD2	TGTGCCAGCAGCTTCGGTGTGATAGCGGGGTTTACAGATACGCAGTATTTT	CASSFGVIAGFTDTQYF
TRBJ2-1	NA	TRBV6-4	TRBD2	TGTGCCAGCAGTTGGGGAGCGGGAGCTTGCAATGAGCAGTTCTTC	CASSWGAGACNEQFF
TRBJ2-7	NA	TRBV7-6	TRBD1	TGTGCCAGCAGCACAGGGACAGGGGTTCGGTACGAGCAGTACTTC	CASSTGTGVRYEQYF
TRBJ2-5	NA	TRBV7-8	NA	TGTGCCAGCAGCCCCCGACTGAACCAAGAGACCCAGTACTTC	CASSPRLNQETQYF
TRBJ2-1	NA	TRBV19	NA	TGTGCCAGTAGTATTGGCAGGGGTGTCCCCAATGAGCAGTTCTTC	CASSIGRGVPNEQFF
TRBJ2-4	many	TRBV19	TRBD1	TGTGCCAGTAGTATAGTCACACCCGATCGGGACAGGGTTGTCAGCATTCAGTACTTC	CASSIVTPDRDRVVSIQYF
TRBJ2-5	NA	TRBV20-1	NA	TGCAGTGCTAGTGTGATGGTGGAAGAGACCCAGTACTTC	CSASVMVEETQYF
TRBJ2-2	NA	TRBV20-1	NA	TGCAGTGCGAGAGGAAGGGACGCGAACACCGGGGAGCTGTTTTTT	CSARGRDANTGELFF
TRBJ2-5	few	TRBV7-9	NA	TGTGCCAGCAGCCGATCTAGTGGCGTAGAGACCCAGTACTTC	CASSRSSGVETQYF
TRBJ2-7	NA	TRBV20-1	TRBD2	TGCAGTGCTAGAGATAGCCGGGGGGGCCTCTACGAGCAGTACTTC	CSARDSRGGLYEQYF
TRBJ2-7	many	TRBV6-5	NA	TGTGCCAGCGCCGAAAGTGGTGATGTAGTCTCCTACGAGCAGTACTTC	CASAESGDVVSYEQYF
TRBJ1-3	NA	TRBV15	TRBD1	TGTGCCACCAACGACAGGGGGCGCCAGGAGCGAGACACCATATATTTT	CATNDRGRQERDTIYF
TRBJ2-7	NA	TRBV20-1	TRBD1	TGCAGTGCTCCGACAGGGCGCTCCTACGAGCAGTACTTC	CSAPTGRSYEQYF
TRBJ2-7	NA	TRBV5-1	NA	TGCGCCAGCAGGGTCCCGGGCTCCTACGAGCAGTACTTC	CASRVPGSYEQYF
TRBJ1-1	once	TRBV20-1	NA	TGCAGTGCTAGATCAGGGCCGAACACTGAAGCTTTCTTT	CSARSGPNTEAFF
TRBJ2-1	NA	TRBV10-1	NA	TGCGCCAGCAGTCCGCTAGTCGGGTTGGGCAATGAGCAGTTCTTC	CASSPLVGLGNEQFF
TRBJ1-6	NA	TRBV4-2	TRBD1	TGTGCCAGCAGCCAAGTCCAGGGGGATAATTCACCCCTCCACTTT	CASSQVQGDNSPLHF
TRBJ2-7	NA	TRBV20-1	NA	TGCAGTGCTAGAGTCGCGGGTACTACCTACGAGCAGTACTTC	CSARVAGTTYEQYF
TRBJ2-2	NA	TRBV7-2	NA	TGTGCCAGCAGCTCCCCAAATCGAAGTCTTTCGACCGGGGTGCTGTTTTTT	CASSSPNRSLSTGVLFF
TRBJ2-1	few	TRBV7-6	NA	TGTGCCAGCAGCTGGGACCTTAATGAGCAGTTCTTC	CASSWDLNEQFF
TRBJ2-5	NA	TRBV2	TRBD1	TGTGCCAGCAGGACCGGGACAGGGGAGATCGAGACCCAGTACTTC	CASRTGTGEIETQYF
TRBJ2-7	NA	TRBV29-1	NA	TGCAGCGTTGCTTCCTTCGACAGAGCCTACGAGCAGTACTTC	CSVASFDRAYEQYF
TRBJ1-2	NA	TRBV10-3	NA	TGTGCCATCAGTGACCTGGGGACGGTTGCTAACTATGGCTACACCTTC	CAISDLGTVANYGYTF
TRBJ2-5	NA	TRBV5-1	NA	TGCGCCAGCAGCTTGGGGGGGGGGGCCCTCCAAGAGACCCAGTACTTC	CASSLGGGALQETQYF